Below, 25 T cell receptor beta chains from the same sample are listed, as sequenced in a study. MiXCR was run by TCRdb on the 5' RACE reads, yielding one entry per CDR3 protein. The profile covers tens of thousands of distinct CDR3 sequences, with about 15% appearing a single time and about 2.1% taken by the ten largest. Sequenced sample: naive CD4+ T cells sorted from blood. Subset defined: naive CD4+ T cells, CD4+CD45RA+CD25-. Receptors originate from a female donor with breast cancer.

The chain joins TRBV2 to TRBJ2-5; 9 bases map to TRBD2. Trimming took 8 bases from V and 5 from J; bases not matched to a gene: 6. CDR3 size: 13 residues. Germline CDR1 SNHLY, CDR2 FYNNEI. The CDR3 DNA sequence: TGTGCCAGCGCGGGAGGGCGGACGGAGACCCAGTACTTC. It encodes CASAGGRTETQYF.

The rearrangement uses TRBV5-1 and TRBJ2-2; tentatively, D is TRBD2 (5 bases). CDR1 and CDR2 (germline): SGHRS, YFSETQ. The CDR3 loop spans 14 amino acids. Deletions cut 5 bases from V and 0 bases from J, with 8 bases between. CDR3 region: CASSRGSNTGELFF. CDR3 coding DNA: TGCGCCAGCAGTCGCGGGTCGAACACCGGGGAGCTGTTTTTT.

This clonotype was seen many times. The chain recombines TRBV4-2 with TRBJ1-2; D possibly corresponds to TRBD1 (6 bases). CDR1 and CDR2 from the germline V gene are LGHNA and YNFKEQ. V lost 2 bases, J lost 8 bases, and 18 bases lay in between. This CDR3 is built from 15 residues. This chain's CDR3 is CASSQPQGEERGYTF. The CDR3 nucleotides read TGTGCCAGCAGCCAACCACAGGGTGAAGAGAGGGGCTACACCTTC.

This clonotype was seen at least ten times. J is TRBJ2-3 and V is TRBV9; tentative D call: TRBD2 (5 bases). The V and J ends lost 3 bases and 2 bases respectively, with 10 bases between them. Germline CDR1 reads SGDLS; CDR2 reads YYNGEE. This CDR3 comprises 14 residues. The CDR3 nucleotides are TGTGCCAGCAGCGGTGGGAGTGCCACAGATACGCAGTATTTT. It yields the protein CASSGGSATDTQYF.

In its sample, this clonotype was seen a few times. The junction does not match germline at one end; this may be a read error. The chain couples TRBV15 to TRBJ2-3, with unresolved D. CDR1 is LNHNV, CDR2 YYDKDF, per germline (reference sequence). The length of the CDR3 is 13 residues. CDR3 DNA sequence: TGTGCCGCCAGCAGAGATCAAGAAGATACGCAGTATTTT. Amino acids: CAASRDQEDTQYF.

The V call is TRBV3-1, the J call TRBJ2-2; tentatively, D is TRBD1 (5 bases). Germline CDR1 and CDR2: LGHDT and YNNKEL (reference sequence). V shed 4 bases and J shed 4 bases, with 13 bases lying between them. The CDR3 runs to 15 residues. CDR3 amino acids: CASSPTTVRTGELFF. The CDR3 DNA reads TGTGCCAGCAGCCCGACGACAGTGCGCACCGGGGAGCTGTTTTTT.

This clonotype appeared a few times. The chain has TRBV5-1 and TRBJ1-6; unclear D gene. Germline V gene data show CDR1 as SGHRS and CDR2 as YFSETQ. V lost 0 bases, J lost 4 bases, and 8 bases lay in between. This CDR3 region has 15 residues. CDR3 sequence: CASSLDGLYNSPLHF. CDR3 DNA sequence: TGCGCCAGCAGCTTGGATGGATTGTATAATTCACCCCTCCACTTT.

The V gene is TRBV29-1, the J gene TRBJ2-3; D gene uncertain. The V end lost 7 bases, the J end lost 5 bases, and 10 bases lay between the germline ends. Germline CDR1 is SQVTM and CDR2 is ANQGSEA. The CDR3 sequence is 11 residues long. CDR3 sequence reads: CSETDGDTQYF. The CDR3 region has the DNA TGCAGCGAGACTGATGGAGATACGCAGTATTTT.

Notes on this clonotype: This may be a read error, as it is one base from a much larger clone. This rearrangement joins TRBV14 to TRBJ2-6; D may correspond to TRBD1 or TRBD2 (5 bases each). The V gene's germline CDR1 is SGHDN and CDR2 FVKESK. V dropped 1 base and J dropped 0 bases, with 13 bases sitting between them. CDR3 size: 18 residues. The CDR3 loop reads CASSQVSGTGSGANVLTF. Here the CDR3 DNA reads TGTGCCAGCAGCCAAGTTTCCGGGACGGGCTCTGGGGCCAACGTCCTGACTTTC.

This clonotype was recorded a few times. The chain uses TRBV9 and TRBJ2-5; 8 positions agree with TRBD1. The V gene end was trimmed by 2 bases and the J gene end by 2 bases; junction bases not matched to a gene: 2. The CDR3 covers 14 residues. From germline, CDR1 is SGDLS and CDR2 YYNGEE. The chain's CDR3 is CASSVGTGQETQYF. CDR3 DNA: TGTGCCAGCAGCGTTGGGACAGGTCAAGAGACCCAGTACTTC.

This clonotype was seen only a few times. The J gene is TRBJ2-2, the V gene TRBV5-1; 11 bases agree with TRBD2. The CDR3 spans 15 residues. Germline CDR1 and CDR2: SGHRS and YFSETQ. Unmatched junction bases numbered 3, after V lost 1 base and J lost 7 bases. The CDR3 here is CASSLTSGRNGELFF. In nucleotides, the CDR3 is TGCGCCAGCAGCTTGACTAGCGGGAGAAACGGGGAGCTGTTTTTT.

In this sample, this clonotype turned up a few times. This chain uses TRBV5-1 with TRBJ2-5; D is uncertain. CDR3 size: 14 residues. Germline-derived CDR1 and CDR2 are SGHRS and YFSETQ. Trimming cost V 4 bases and J 1 base, with 11 bases left between them. The CDR3 region has the DNA TGCGCCAGCAGCCAGCAACCGCCCCAAGAGACCCAGTACTTC. Translation: CASSQQPPQETQYF.

The chain has TRBV7-2 and TRBJ2-3; TRBD2 aligns across 8 bases. CDR3 length equals 15 residues. In germline, CDR1 is SGHTA, CDR2 FQGNSA. V dropped 5 bases and J dropped 3; count of bases not matched to a gene: 7. In DNA form, the CDR3 reads TGTGCCAGCAGCCGGACTAGCTCCCAAACAGATACGCAGTATTTT. Protein: CASSRTSSQTDTQYF.

The rearrangement uses TRBV19 and TRBJ1-1, with D unresolved. Trimming stripped 9 bases from V and 5 bases from J, with 19 bases between. Germline values: CDR1 LNHDA, CDR2 SQIVND (reference sequence). CDR3 length equals 14 residues. CDR3 bases: TGTGCCAGCAGCGGGGAACGGGTGGGGACTGAAGCTTTCTTT. Protein product: CASSGERVGTEAFF.

This clonotype was seen only a few times. This chain uses TRBV7-2 with TRBJ1-3; 7 nucleotides agree with TRBD1. The junction had 5 bases not matched to a gene; V was cut back by 0 bases and J by 0 bases. The CDR3 length is 17 residues. CDR1 and CDR2 from the germline V gene are SGHTA and FQGNSA. The CDR3 spells CASSLATGARSGNTIYF. CDR3 nucleotide sequence: TGTGCCAGCAGCTTAGCTACAGGGGCTCGCTCTGGAAACACCATATATTTT.

The chain uses TRBV24-1 and TRBJ2-1, with TRBD2 as a possible D gene (6 bases). Germline CDR1 KGHDR, CDR2 SFDVKD. Deletions cut 10 bases from V and 8 bases from J, with 14 bases between. The CDR3 covers 12 residues. CDR3 DNA sequence: TGTGCCACGGGGGGAAATGGGGATGAGCAGTTCTTC. Its translation is CATGGNGDEQFF.

This clonotype was detected a few times. V and J are TRBV20-1 and TRBJ1-5, with D perhaps TRBD1 (5 bases). Germline V gene sequence: CDR1 DFQATT, CDR2 SNEGSKA (reference sequence). CDR3 length equals 17 residues. Trimming cost V 0 bases and J 0 bases, with 15 bases left between them. This CDR3 reads CSARDRRGGDSNQPQHF. As DNA, the CDR3 is TGCAGTGCTAGAGATCGGAGGGGTGGGGATAGCAATCAGCCCCAGCATTTT.

The chain recombines TRBV5-1 with TRBJ1-6, with 8 positions matching TRBD1. The CDR3 consists of 14 residues. The germline V gene has CDR1 SGHRS and CDR2 YFSETQ. J lost 5 bases, V lost 2 bases, and 0 bases had no gene match. The CDR3 sequence is CASSLQGDNSPLHF. Here the CDR3 DNA reads TGCGCCAGCAGCTTACAGGGGGATAATTCACCCCTCCACTTT.

The chain employs TRBV6-1 and TRBJ1-2; D unclear. The germline V and J ends were trimmed by 5 bases and 9 bases, with 19 bases remaining between them. CDR3 length: 14 amino acids. Germline values: CDR1 MNHNS, CDR2 SASEGT. Here the CDR3 reads CASSIDRGRIRYTF. The CDR3 nucleotides are TGTGCCAGCAGTATAGACCGAGGACGAATCCGCTACACCTTC.

This clonotype was seen a handful of times. The V gene is TRBV2, the J gene TRBJ2-5, with a possible D match to TRBD2 (6 bases). Trimming shortened V by 8 bases and J by 5 bases, and 18 bases separated the two germline ends. The CDR3 is 14 residues long. The germline CDR1 and CDR2 sequences are SNHLY and FYNNEI. CDR3: CASATRGGPETQYF. CDR3 DNA sequence: TGTGCCAGCGCGACGCGGGGAGGACCGGAGACCCAGTACTTC.

The table lists this clonotype with a few counts. The rearrangement links TRBV21-1 to TRBJ1-2. TRBV21-1 is reported as a pseudogene. CDR3 size: 11 residues. CDR3 nucleotides: TGTGCCAGCAGCTACTCCACCGGCTACACCTTC. Translating it yields CASSYSTGYTF.

As to this clonotype: Being one base from a much bigger clone, this may be a read error. This chain connects TRBV7-9 to TRBJ1-1, with TRBD1 as a possible D gene (5 bases). Trimming stripped 8 bases from V and 2 bases from J, with 12 bases between. The CDR3 sequence is 13 residues long. Germline CDR1 reads SEHNR; CDR2 reads FQNEAQ (reference sequence). CDR3 nucleotide sequence: TGTGCCAGCGCCCGGGGGTCCAACACTGAAGCTTTCTTT. Encoded protein: CASARGSNTEAFF. The full variable domain, its missing parts supplied by reference TRBV7-9 and TRBJ1-1, is DTGVSQNPRHKITKRGQNVTFRCDPISEHNRLYWYRQTLGQGPEFLTYFQNEAQLEKSRLLSDRFSAERPKGSFSTLEIQRTEQGDSAMYLCASARGSNTEAFFGQGTRLTVV.

The chain is built from TRBV5-1 and TRBJ2-1, with D perhaps TRBD1 or TRBD2 (5 bases each). This CDR3 spans 14 amino acids. Germline CDR1 SGHRS, CDR2 YFSETQ. V shed 2 bases and J shed 9 bases, with 15 bases lying between them. CDR3 sequence reads: CASSFRDPSFEQFF. The CDR3 bases are TGCGCCAGCAGCTTCCGGGACCCGAGCTTTGAGCAGTTCTTC.

Points on this clonotype: Germline is not matched at one junction end, which may reflect a read error. The chain employs TRBV19 and TRBJ2-1; 9 bases map to TRBD2. CDR1 and CDR2 from the germline V gene are LNHDA and SQIVND (reference sequence). This CDR3 comprises 16 residues. CDR3 DNA: TGTGCCAGTGGTATGATCAGCGGGCTAGCGGGGAATGAGCAGTTCTTC. This encodes CASGMISGLAGNEQFF.

This rearrangement joins TRBV11-3 to TRBJ2-1; D ambiguous. CDR1 is SGHNT and CDR2 is YENEEA in the germline V gene. The CDR3 is 14 amino acids. V dropped 5 bases and J dropped 6 bases, with 14 bases sitting between them. Here the CDR3 DNA reads TGTGCCAGCAGCCTTAATCACCGAGTCAATGAGCAGTTCTTC. Its protein is CASSLNHRVNEQFF.